Presented here are 4 T cell receptor beta chains from one specimen sequenced in a study of T cell repertoires in cytomegalovirus infection. TCRdb itself ran the reads through MiXCR, one entry per CDR3 protein. The repertoire includes about 210,000 distinct CDR3 sequences, under 8.5% of them detected once, and roughly 6% sits in the top ten. The material sequenced was PBMCs. The receptors come from a human donor in good health (CMV status not recorded). Some clones in this sample may be carry-over from other donors' samples.

At least ten counts were recorded for this clonotype. The chain is built from TRBV7-2 and TRBJ1-2; D gene unclear. Trimming shortened V by 0 bases and J by 3 bases, and 11 bases separated the two germline ends. Germline assignment: CDR1 SGHTA and CDR2 FQGNSA. There are 15 residues in the CDR3. CDR3 coding DNA: TGTGCCAGCAGCTTAGCGGCAGCCCAGGACTATGGCTACACCTTC. It specifies CASSLAAAQDYGYTF.

This clonotype was recorded many times. The chain has TRBV6-5 and TRBJ2-7; a weak D match, TRBD2 (5 bases). Per the germline V gene, CDR1 is MNHEY and CDR2 is SVGAGI. This CDR3 is 14 amino acids long. V was clipped by 2 bases and J by 3 bases, with 11 bases between them. This chain's CDR3 is CASSYAGLGYEQYF. The CDR3 nucleotides are TGTGCCAGCAGTTACGCGGGTTTGGGCTACGAGCAGTACTTC.

This clonotype was seen many times. This sequence joins TRBV7-2 and TRBJ2-1; D is uncertain. The CDR3 spans 11 residues. Looked up from germline, CDR1 is SGHTA and CDR2 is FQGNSA. V gave up 11 bases and J gave up 8 bases, with 13 bases separating them. The CDR3 loop is CAWTSGDEQFF. The CDR3 DNA is TGTGCCTGGACCTCAGGCGATGAGCAGTTCTTC.

This clonotype was counted ten times or more. The chain has TRBV7-2 and TRBJ1-5; D not resolved. Per the germline V gene, CDR1 is SGHTA and CDR2 is FQGNSA. Trimming removed 1 base from V and 1 base from J, with 8 bases in between. CDR3 length equals 15 residues. The CDR3 region has the DNA TGTGCCAGCAGCTTAGTACCCAGCAGCAATCAGCCCCAGCATTTT. Encoded protein: CASSLVPSSNQPQHF.